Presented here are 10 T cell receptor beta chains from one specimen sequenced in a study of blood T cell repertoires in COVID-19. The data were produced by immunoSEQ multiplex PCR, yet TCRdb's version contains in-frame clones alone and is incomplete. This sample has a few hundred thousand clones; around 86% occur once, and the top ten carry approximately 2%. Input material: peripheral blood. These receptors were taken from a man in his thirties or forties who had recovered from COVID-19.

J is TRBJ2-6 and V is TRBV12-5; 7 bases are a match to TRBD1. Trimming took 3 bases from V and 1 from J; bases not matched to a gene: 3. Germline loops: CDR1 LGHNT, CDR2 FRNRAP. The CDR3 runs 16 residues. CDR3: CASGFLRGSGANVLTF. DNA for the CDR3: TGTGCTAGTGGTTTCCTCAGGGGGTCTGGGGCCAACGTCCTGACTTTC.

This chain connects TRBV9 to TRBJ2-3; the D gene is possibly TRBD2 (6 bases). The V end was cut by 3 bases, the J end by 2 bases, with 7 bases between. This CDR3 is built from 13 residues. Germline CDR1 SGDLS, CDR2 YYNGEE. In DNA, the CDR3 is TGTGCCAGCAGCGGGGGGGTCACAGATACGCAGTATTTT. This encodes CASSGGVTDTQYF.

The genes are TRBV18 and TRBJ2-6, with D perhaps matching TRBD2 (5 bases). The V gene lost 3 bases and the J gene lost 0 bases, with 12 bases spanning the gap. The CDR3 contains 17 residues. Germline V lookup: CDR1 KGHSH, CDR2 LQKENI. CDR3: CASSPVLGNSGANVLTF. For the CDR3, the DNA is TGTGCCAGCTCACCCGTTCTCGGGAACTCTGGGGCCAACGTCCTGACTTTC.

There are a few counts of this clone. CDR3: CASSQTGVEHEQYV. As DNA, the CDR3 is TGTGCCAGCTCACAAACAGGGGTGGAGCACGAGCAGTACGTC. V is TRBV18 and J is TRBJ2-7, with TRBD1 matching over 7 bases. The J segment lost 5 bases and the V segment lost 4 bases, leaving 8 bases of the junction unmatched. The CDR3 runs 14 residues. The germline gives CDR1 KGHSH, CDR2 LQKENI.

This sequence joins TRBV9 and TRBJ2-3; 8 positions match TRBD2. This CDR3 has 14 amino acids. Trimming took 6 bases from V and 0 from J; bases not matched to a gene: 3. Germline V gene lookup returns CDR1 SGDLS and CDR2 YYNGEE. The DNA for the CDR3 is TGTGCCAGCAACCGCGGGGGGAGCACAGATACGCAGTATTTT. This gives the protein CASNRGGSTDTQYF.

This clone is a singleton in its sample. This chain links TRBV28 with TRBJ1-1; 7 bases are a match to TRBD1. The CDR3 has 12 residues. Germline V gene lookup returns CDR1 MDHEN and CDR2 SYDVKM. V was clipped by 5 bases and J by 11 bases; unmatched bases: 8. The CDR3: CASSRTTGFAFF. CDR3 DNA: TGTGCCAGCAGTCGGACGACAGGGTTTGCTTTCTTT.

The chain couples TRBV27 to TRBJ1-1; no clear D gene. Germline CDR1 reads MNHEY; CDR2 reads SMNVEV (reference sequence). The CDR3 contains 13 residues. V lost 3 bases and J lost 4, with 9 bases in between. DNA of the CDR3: TGTGCCAGCAGTTTTAGGGAGGGCACTGAAGCTTTCTTT. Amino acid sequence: CASSFREGTEAFF.

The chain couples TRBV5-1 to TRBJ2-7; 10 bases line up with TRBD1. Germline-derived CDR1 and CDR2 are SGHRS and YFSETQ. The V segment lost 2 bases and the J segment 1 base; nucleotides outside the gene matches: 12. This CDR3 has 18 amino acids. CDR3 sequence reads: CASSFLVTGGESSYEQYV. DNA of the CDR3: TGCGCCAGCAGCTTCCTCGTGACAGGGGGCGAATCGTCCTACGAGCAGTACGTC.

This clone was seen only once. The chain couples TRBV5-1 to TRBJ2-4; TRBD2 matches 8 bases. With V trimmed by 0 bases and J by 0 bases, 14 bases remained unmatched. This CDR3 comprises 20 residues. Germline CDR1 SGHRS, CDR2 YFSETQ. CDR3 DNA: TGCGCCAGCAGCTTGGCCGGGGGGGAGCATATCTTATTAGCCAAAAACATTCAGTACTTC. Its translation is CASSLAGGEHILLAKNIQYF.

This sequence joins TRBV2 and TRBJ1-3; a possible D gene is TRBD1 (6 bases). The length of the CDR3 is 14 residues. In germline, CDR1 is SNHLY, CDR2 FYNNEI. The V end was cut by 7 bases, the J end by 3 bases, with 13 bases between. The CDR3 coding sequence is TGTGCCAGCAAGGCAGGGGATGGTGGAAACACCATATATTTT. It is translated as CASKAGDGGNTIYF. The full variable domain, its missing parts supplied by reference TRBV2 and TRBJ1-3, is EPEVTQTPSHQVTQMGQEVILRCVPISNHLYFYWYRQILGQKVEFLVSFYNNEISEKSEIFDDQFSVERPDGSNFTLKIRSTKLEDSAMYFCASKAGDGGNTIYFGEGSWLTVV.